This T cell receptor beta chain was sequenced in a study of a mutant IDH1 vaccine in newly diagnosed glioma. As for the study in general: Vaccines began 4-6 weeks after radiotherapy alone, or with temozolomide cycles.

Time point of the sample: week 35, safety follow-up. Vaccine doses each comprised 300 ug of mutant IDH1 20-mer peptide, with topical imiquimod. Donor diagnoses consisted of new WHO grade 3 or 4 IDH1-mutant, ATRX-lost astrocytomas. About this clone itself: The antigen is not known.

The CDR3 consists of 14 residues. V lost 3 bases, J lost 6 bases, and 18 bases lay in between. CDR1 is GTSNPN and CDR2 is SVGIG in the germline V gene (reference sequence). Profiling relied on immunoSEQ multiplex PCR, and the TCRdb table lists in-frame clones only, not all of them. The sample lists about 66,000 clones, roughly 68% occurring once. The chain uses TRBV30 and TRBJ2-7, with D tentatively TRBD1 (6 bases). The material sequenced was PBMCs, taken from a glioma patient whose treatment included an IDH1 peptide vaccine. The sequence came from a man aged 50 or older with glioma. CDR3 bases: TGTGCCTGGAGATCCAGGGCAGGGGACGGCGAGCAGTACTTC. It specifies CAWRSRAGDGEQYF.